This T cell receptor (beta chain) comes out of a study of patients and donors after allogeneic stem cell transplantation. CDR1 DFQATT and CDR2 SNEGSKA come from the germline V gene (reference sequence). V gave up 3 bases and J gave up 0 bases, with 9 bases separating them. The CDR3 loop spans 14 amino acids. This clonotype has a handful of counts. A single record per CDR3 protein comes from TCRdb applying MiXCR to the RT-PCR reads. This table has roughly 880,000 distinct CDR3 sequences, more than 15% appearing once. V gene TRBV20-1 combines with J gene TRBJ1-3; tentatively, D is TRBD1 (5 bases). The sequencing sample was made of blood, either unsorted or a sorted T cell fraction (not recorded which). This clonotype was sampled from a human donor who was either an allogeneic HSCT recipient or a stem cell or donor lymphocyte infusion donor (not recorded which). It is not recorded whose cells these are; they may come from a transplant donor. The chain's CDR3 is CSARSTASGNTIYF. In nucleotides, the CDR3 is TGCAGTGCTAGGTCGACAGCCTCTGGAAACACCATATATTTT.